What follows are 26 T cell receptor beta chains derived from one specimen sequenced in a study of CD8 T cells in ankylosing spondylitis. Study results and limitations: What appeared characteristic of ankylosing spondylitis blood was a TCR beta motif of seven to nine highly homologous variants.

TCRdb reprocessed the 5' RACE reads via MiXCR and lists one record per CDR3 protein. Of about 540,000 distinct CDR3 sequences listed, 10% to 15% are singletons. Antigens for these TCRs are unknown. The sequenced sample consisted of blood, either unsorted or a sorted T cell fraction (not recorded which). All receptors derive from a male donor with ankylosing spondylitis.

This clonotype was counted a few times. This chain links TRBV15 with TRBJ2-1, with TRBD2 identical over 12 bases. Germline CDR1 reads LNHNV; CDR2 reads YYDKDF (reference sequence). The CDR3 contains 16 residues. V shed 5 bases and J 1 base; nucleotides not matched to a gene: 3. The CDR3 coding sequence is TGTGCCACCAGCCCCACTAGCGGGAGGTCCTACAATGAGCAGTTCTTC. It is translated as CATSPTSGRSYNEQFF.

This clonotype showed up many times. This sequence joins TRBV5-1 and TRBJ2-1; TRBD1 matches 8 bases. From germline, CDR1 is SGHRS and CDR2 YFSETQ. The CDR3 has 15 residues. J gave up 5 bases and V 0 bases, and 4 bases lay outside the gene matches. The CDR3 coding sequence is TGCGCCAGCAGCTTGGACTCACAGGGGGACAATGAGCAGTTCTTC. Its translation: CASSLDSQGDNEQFF.

This clonotype was counted between two and nine times. The chain joins TRBV5-1 to TRBJ2-7; 13 positions agree with TRBD2. This CDR3 spans 15 amino acids. V lost 4 bases and J lost 6; bases outside the gene matches: 7. Germline-derived CDR1 and CDR2 are SGHRS and YFSETQ. The CDR3 DNA is TGCGCCAGCAGCGGCGGACTAGCGGGAGTGAGCGAGCAGTACTTC. This gives the protein CASSGGLAGVSEQYF.

Only a few counts were recorded for this clonotype. The chain combines TRBV4-2 with TRBJ2-7, with 11 bases that match TRBD2. This CDR3 region has 23 residues. Trimming at V came to 4 bases and at J to 0 bases, leaving 26 bases not matched to a gene. Germline V gene sequence: CDR1 LGHNA, CDR2 YNFKEQ. The CDR3 DNA reads as TGTGCCAGCAGCCCTTACCGGGACAGGGCTGCTAGCGGGAGGTTTCTAAGCTCCTACGAGCAGTACGTC. Its translation: CASSPYRDRAASGRFLSSYEQYV.

The chain links TRBV27 to TRBJ2-1; TRBD1 aligns across 9 bases. CDR1 is MNHEY, CDR2 SMNVEV, per germline (reference sequence). J lost 7 bases, V lost 7 bases, and 11 bases had no gene match. The CDR3 extends over 15 amino acids. CDR3: CASISAGTGRNEQFF. The CDR3 DNA follows: TGTGCCAGCATATCCGCCGGGACAGGGAGGAATGAGCAGTTCTTC.

This sequence joins TRBV3-1 and TRBJ1-3; maybe TRBD1 (5 bases). Trimming shortened V by 6 bases and J by 0 bases, and 9 bases separated the two germline ends. Per the germline V gene, CDR1 is LGHDT and CDR2 is YNNKEL (reference sequence). The CDR3 runs to 14 residues. Here the CDR3 reads CASSPGFSGNTIYF. The CDR3 DNA reads TGTGCCAGCAGTCCAGGGTTCTCTGGAAACACCATATATTTT.

The chain combines TRBV5-1 with TRBJ2-7, with D perhaps matching TRBD2 (7 bases). The V gene lost 0 bases and the J gene lost 3 bases, with 16 bases spanning the gap. The length of the CDR3 is 16 residues. CDR1 SGHRS and CDR2 YFSETQ come from the germline V gene. The CDR3 here is CASSLGLGGGGYEQYF. Written as DNA, the CDR3 is TGCGCCAGCAGCTTGGGCCTGGGAGGGGGAGGCTACGAGCAGTACTTC.

This clonotype has a handful of counts. The V call is TRBV7-9, the J call TRBJ2-1; TRBD1 or TRBD2 may be the D gene (5 bases each). V lost 3 bases and J 8 bases, leaving 17 bases between the germline ends. Germline CDR1 SEHNR, CDR2 FQNEAQ (reference sequence). CDR3 length: 15 residues. The CDR3 DNA follows: TGTGCCAGCAGCTTTAACCTAGCAGGGATGTATGAGCAGTTCTTC. As protein: CASSFNLAGMYEQFF.

This rearrangement joins TRBV27 to TRBJ2-1; possible D gene TRBD2, 5 bases. V lost 5 bases to trimming and J lost 0 bases, with 14 bases between them. Germline-derived CDR1 and CDR2 are MNHEY and SMNVEV (reference sequence). The CDR3 is 16 residues long. CDR3 amino acids: CASSKGPGSSYNEQFF. CDR3 in DNA: TGTGCCAGCAGTAAAGGGCCGGGGAGCTCCTACAATGAGCAGTTCTTC.

This clonotype was seen a few times. The DNA of the CDR3 is TGTGCCTGGAGTGGAGAGGGACAGGGGTTGTGGTTCTTC. Amino acid sequence: CAWSGEGQGLWFF. The chain uses TRBV30 and TRBJ2-1, with TRBD1 identical over 10 bases. The CDR3 extends over 13 amino acids. V was clipped by 1 base and J by 15 bases; unmatched bases: 9. CDR1 is GTSNPN, CDR2 SVGIG, per germline (reference sequence).

The V and J genes are TRBV7-9 and TRBJ1-1; no clear D gene. Germline CDR1 reads SEHNR; CDR2 reads FQNEAQ (reference sequence). V gave up 1 base and J gave up 8 bases, with 14 bases separating them. The CDR3 is made up of 14 amino acids. The CDR3 nucleotides read TGTGCCAGCAGCTTAGTGGACCATCGCAGGGAAGCTTTCTTT. Translation: CASSLVDHRREAFF.

A few counts support this clonotype. V usage is TRBV7-8 and J usage is TRBJ2-2; 9 bases match TRBD1. Per the germline V gene, CDR1 is SGHVS and CDR2 is FQNEAQ. V was pared by 4 bases and J by 5 bases, with 11 bases of the junction left unmatched. The CDR3 totals 17 residues. CDR3 in amino acids: CASSSGVRDRVTGELFF. The CDR3 region has the DNA TGTGCCAGCAGCTCAGGGGTCCGGGACAGGGTTACCGGGGAGCTGTTTTTT.

The rearrangement joins TRBV24-1 to TRBJ2-3; no clear D. This CDR3 has 18 amino acids. The germline V gene encodes CDR1 KGHDR and CDR2 SFDVKD. Trimming shortened V by 4 bases and J by 2 bases, and 21 bases separated the two germline ends. For the CDR3, the DNA is TGTGCCACCAGTGACCCCTCAGCGCGTAGGCGGAACACAGATACGCAGTATTTT. Residues: CATSDPSARRRNTDTQYF.

In this sample, this clonotype turned up many times. The chain combines TRBV12-3 or TRBV12-4 with TRBJ2-3; 10 bases fit TRBD2. Unmatched junction bases numbered 4, after V lost 5 bases and J lost 5 bases. The CDR3 is made up of 14 amino acids. The CDR3: CASSPSGSRDTQYF. For the CDR3, the DNA is TGTGCCAGCAGTCCTAGCGGGAGTCGAGATACGCAGTATTTT.

This clonotype was seen only a few times. The rearrangement links TRBV7-2 to TRBJ2-7, with D unresolved. The CDR3 has 16 amino acids. V gave up 1 base and J gave up 1 base, with 14 bases separating them. CDR1 and CDR2 (germline): SGHTA, FQGNSA. CDR3 region: CASSLGVPALSYEQYF. CDR3 nucleotide sequence: TGTGCCAGCAGCTTAGGAGTACCAGCCCTATCCTACGAGCAGTACTTC.

This clonotype was detected a few times. The rearrangement links TRBV29-1 to TRBJ1-2; unclear D gene. The CDR3 totals 12 residues. V shed 2 bases and J shed 2 bases, with 6 bases lying between them. Germline lookup yields CDR1 SQVTM and CDR2 ANQGSEA. The CDR3 here is CSVERENYGYTF. The CDR3 coding sequence is TGCAGCGTTGAAAGGGAAAACTATGGCTACACCTTC.

There are a few counts of this clonotype. The V call is TRBV27, the J call TRBJ1-3; no firm D call. CDR1 is MNHEY, CDR2 SMNVEV, per germline (reference sequence). The CDR3 spans 14 residues. V lost 3 bases and J lost 3, with 9 bases in between. The CDR3 DNA reads TGTGCCAGCAGTTTGAAGTCTGGTGGAAACACCATATATTTT. Translation: CASSLKSGGNTIYF.

The chain uses TRBV12-3 or TRBV12-4 and TRBJ2-7; TRBD2 agrees at 7 bases. J gave up 3 bases and V 11 bases, and 16 bases lay outside the gene matches. The CDR3 is 15 residues long. This CDR3 is CAGGGCRQEVYEQYV. The CDR3 coding sequence is TGTGCCGGGGGGGGGTGTCGGCAAGAAGTCTACGAGCAGTACGTC.

The chain is built from TRBV10-3 and TRBJ1-6; D is undetermined. The CDR3 loop spans 13 amino acids. Germline CDR1 and CDR2: ENHRY and SYGVKD. V lost 8 bases and J lost 3, with 8 bases in between. This CDR3 reads CAIQVGYNSPLHF. The DNA for the CDR3 is TGTGCCATCCAAGTCGGCTATAATTCACCCCTCCACTTT.

This clonotype was counted a few times. The chain joins TRBV20-1 to TRBJ2-7; the D gene is possibly TRBD2 (6 bases). Per the germline V gene, CDR1 is DFQATT and CDR2 is SNEGSKA (reference sequence). Trimming pared 5 bases from V and 7 bases from J, leaving 18 bases between. This CDR3 region has 13 residues. Here the CDR3 reads CSARGASGREQYV. CDR3 DNA sequence: TGCAGTGCTCGTGGAGCATCAGGGAGGGAGCAGTACGTC.

The chain links TRBV12-3 or TRBV12-4 to TRBJ2-7; D gene uncertain. CDR3 length equals 11 residues. V was pared by 11 bases and J by 6 bases, with 14 bases between. Here the CDR3 reads CASSPAGEQYF. Here the CDR3 DNA reads TGTGCCTCATCCCCGGCTGGCGAGCAGTACTTC.

A remark on this clonotype: Its ends do not fully match the called genes, so a read error is possible. This chain links TRBV5-1 with TRBJ2-3; TRBD1 matches 7 bases. The CDR3 is made up of 15 amino acids. Germline V gene lookup returns CDR1 SGHRS and CDR2 YFSETQ. In DNA, the CDR3 is TGCGCCAGCATCTTGGCCTCAGGGGGTCCAAATACGCAGTATTTT. As protein: CASILASGGPNTQYF.

CDR3 loop: CASSFDRGRSNQPQHF. The CDR3 region has the DNA TGTGCCAGTAGTTTCGACAGGGGGCGAAGTAATCAGCCCCAGCATTTT. V gene TRBV19 combines with J gene TRBJ1-5; 10 bases map to TRBD1. This CDR3 region has 16 residues. Germline CDR1 reads LNHDA; CDR2 reads SQIVND (reference sequence). The V segment lost 5 bases and the J segment 4 bases; nucleotides outside the gene matches: 8. Full variable domain (outside the CDR3, taken from reference TRBV19 and TRBJ1-5): DGGITQSPKYLFRKEGQNVTLSCEQNLNHDAMYWYRQDPGQGLRLIYYSQIVNDFQKGDIAEGYSVSREKKESFPLTVTSAQKNPTAFYLCASSFDRGRSNQPQHFGDGTRLSIL.

J is TRBJ1-5 and V is TRBV5-6, with D perhaps TRBD1 (5 bases). V shed 2 bases and J shed 7 bases, with 13 bases lying between them. The CDR3 is 14 amino acids. Germline loops: CDR1 SGHDT, CDR2 YYEEEE. The CDR3 DNA follows: TGTGCCAGCAGCTTCGGTACGGGGACCCAGCCCCAGCATTTT. It encodes CASSFGTGTQPQHF.

This clonotype was observed a few times. This chain connects TRBV7-9 to TRBJ1-4; D is unresolved. CDR3 size: 14 residues. Germline CDR1 is SEHNR and CDR2 is FQNEAQ (reference sequence). V gave up 0 bases and J gave up 5 bases, with 7 bases separating them. The DNA for the CDR3 is TGTGCCAGCAGCTTAGCATCGGGGAATGAAAAACTGTTTTTT. Its protein product is CASSLASGNEKLFF. Full variable domain (rest looked up from reference TRBV7-9 and TRBJ1-4): DTGVSQNPRHKITKRGQNVTFRCDPISEHNRLYWYRQTLGQGPEFLTYFQNEAQLEKSRLLSDRFSAERPKGSFSTLEIQRTEQGDSAMYLCASSLASGNEKLFFGSGTQLSVL.

The chain recombines TRBV5-1 with TRBJ1-1; no reliable D call. Germline V gene sequence: CDR1 SGHRS, CDR2 YFSETQ. The CDR3 extends over 14 amino acids. Trimming left V 4 bases short and J 0 bases short, with 10 bases between. The DNA for the CDR3 is TGCGCCAGCAGCCCGGCACTTATGAACACTGAAGCTTTCTTT. It codes for CASSPALMNTEAFF.